The present entry profiles one T cell receptor beta chain with its context. Its antigen is not known. This entry comes from a study of shared clonotypes between healthy human individuals. At deep level, the assay was performed. Researchers divided each subset's genomic DNA evenly across several immunoSEQ plates. Method: immunoSEQ multiplex PCR; TCRdb's copy keeps in-frame clones and lacks some. The sample includes 2 million to 2.5 million clones, over 90% of them seen just once. The V gene's germline CDR1 is SGHRS and CDR2 YFSETQ. The CDR3 is made up of 15 amino acids. The V segment lost 3 bases and the J segment 4 bases; nucleotides outside the gene matches: 9. Study findings and constraints: In general, naive subsets displayed greater estimated richness than memory subsets did.

The sequence was obtained from a man in his late teens or twenties in good health. Some clones in this sample may be carry-over from other donors' samples. The gene calls are TRBV5-1 and TRBJ1-2; 7 positions agree with TRBD1. The sequencing sample was made of naive CD4+ T cells from PBMCs. Subset: CD45RA+ positively selected. This CDR3 is CASSSGRQGLYGYTF. The CDR3 region has the DNA TGCGCCAGCAGCTCGGGGAGACAGGGCCTCTATGGCTACACCTTC. Filled out from reference TRBV5-1 and TRBJ1-2, the complete variable domain reads KAGVTQTPRYLIKTRGQQVTLSCSPISGHRSVSWYQQTPGQGLQFLFEYFSETQRNKGNFPGRFSGRQFSNSRSEMNVSTLELGDSALYLCASSSGRQGLYGYTFGSGTRLTVV.